This entry lists 26 T cell receptor beta chains sequenced from one sample in a study of lymphopenia after photon versus proton radiotherapy. Repertoires were generated with immunoSEQ multiplex PCR, while TCRdb's copy carries only in-frame clones and drops some. The repertoire holds about 15,000 clones, with 86% as singletons. The starting material was peripheral blood, obtained from a patient treated with proton-based radiotherapy. These TCRs come from a man in his sixties or seventies with pancreatic cancer.

J is TRBJ2-7 and V is TRBV2; weak D call: TRBD1 (6 bases). The length of the CDR3 is 13 residues. Trimming stripped 6 bases from V and 2 bases from J, with 11 bases between. Germline CDR1 is SNHLY and CDR2 is FYNNEI. The chain's CDR3 is CASRKQGAYEQYF. The CDR3 nucleotides read TGTGCCAGCAGAAAACAGGGAGCCTACGAGCAGTACTTC.

This chain links TRBV5-1 with TRBJ1-1; weak D call: TRBD1 (5 bases). The CDR3 covers 14 residues. V lost 4 bases to trimming and J lost 8 bases, with 18 bases between them. CDR1 SGHRS and CDR2 YFSETQ come from the germline V gene. The CDR3 DNA reads TGCGCCAGCAGCGTGACTGCGGGGGATTACGAAGCTTTCTTT. Translating gives CASSVTAGDYEAFF.

V is TRBV6-1 and J is TRBJ2-3; 9 bases map to TRBD1. V trimming: 4 bases; J trimming: 5 bases; junction bases outside the gene matches: 4. CDR1 is MNHNS and CDR2 is SASEGT in the germline V gene. The CDR3 loop spans 14 amino acids. CDR3 nucleotides: TGTGCCAGCAGTGTACAGGGGGCGAGAGATACGCAGTATTTT. Its translation: CASSVQGARDTQYF.

This rearrangement joins TRBV9 to TRBJ2-5; 8 bases are a match to TRBD2. Germline assignment: CDR1 SGDLS and CDR2 YYNGEE. The CDR3 spans 17 residues. V was clipped by 4 bases and J by 0 bases; unmatched bases: 11. The CDR3 loop is CASSYGRGSGDQETQYF. CDR3 DNA sequence: TGTGCCAGCAGCTACGGGAGGGGAAGCGGAGACCAAGAGACCCAGTACTTC.

The chain recombines TRBV30 with TRBJ1-2; D not resolved. The CDR3 loop spans 17 amino acids. Germline CDR1 and CDR2: GTSNPN and SVGIG (reference sequence). With 0 bases removed from V and 0 bases from J, the gap between germline ends came to 17 bases. CDR3 region: CAWSVLPGTPSNYGYTF. As DNA, the CDR3 is TGTGCCTGGAGTGTATTACCGGGTACCCCCTCTAACTATGGCTACACCTTC.

This sequence joins TRBV7-9 and TRBJ1-1; D gene uncertain. The V end was cut by 6 bases, the J end by 12 bases, with 20 bases between. The CDR3 totals 13 residues. Germline V gene lookup returns CDR1 SEHNR and CDR2 FQNEAQ (reference sequence). CDR3 coding DNA: TGTGCCAGCAGAAACCGACAAAGTACGATAACTTTCTTT. Translating gives CASRNRQSTITFF.

This chain connects TRBV5-6 to TRBJ2-5; TRBD1 might be the D (5 bases). Germline CDR1 reads SGHDT; CDR2 reads YYEEEE. The CDR3 runs 13 residues. Trimming stripped 2 bases from V and 5 bases from J, with 10 bases between. The CDR3, as DNA: TGTGCCAGCAGCTTCCAGGGCAGGGAGACCCAGTACTTC. It translates to CASSFQGRETQYF.

The chain links TRBV2 to TRBJ1-2; 8 positions match TRBD1. V trimming: 0 bases; J trimming: 4 bases; junction bases outside the gene matches: 4. The CDR3 extends over 15 amino acids. Germline V gene lookup returns CDR1 SNHLY and CDR2 FYNNEI. CDR3 protein: CASSEASGGSYGYTF. CDR3 sequence (DNA): TGTGCCAGCAGTGAAGCCTCAGGGGGCAGCTATGGCTACACCTTC.

CDR3 sequence reads: CASSLNRAETQYF. In DNA form, the CDR3 reads TGTGCCAGTAGCCTAAACAGGGCCGAGACCCAGTACTTC. The genes are TRBV19 and TRBJ2-5; a possible D gene is TRBD1 (6 bases). Trimming left V 6 bases short and J 5 bases short, with 13 bases between. CDR1 is LNHDA and CDR2 is SQIVND in the germline V gene (reference sequence). The CDR3 covers 13 residues.

Here the CDR3 DNA reads TGTGCCAGCAGCTGGACAGGGGCTAGCGGGGCAGAGACCCAGTACTTC. This gives the protein CASSWTGASGAETQYF. The rearrangement uses TRBV11-2 and TRBJ2-5; D tentatively fits TRBD1 or TRBD2 (9 bases each). The V end was cut by 4 bases, the J end by 4 bases, with 19 bases between. Germline CDR1 and CDR2: SGHAT and FQNNGV. The CDR3 totals 16 residues.

This chain uses TRBV5-1 with TRBJ2-5; D gene ambiguous. V shed 3 bases and J shed 2 bases, with 11 bases lying between them. The V gene's germline CDR1 is SGHRS and CDR2 YFSETQ. CDR3 length: 14 amino acids. CDR3 bases: TGCGCCAGCAGCTCTCGAAGGAATCAAGAGACCCAGTACTTC. Its translation is CASSSRRNQETQYF.

This rearrangement joins TRBV7-9 to TRBJ2-5, with D possibly being TRBD2 (5 bases). Between the trimmed V and J ends, which lost 1 base and 2 bases, there was a span of 11 bases. This CDR3 spans 15 amino acids. CDR1 and CDR2 from the germline V gene are SEHNR and FQNEAQ (reference sequence). The DNA of the CDR3 is TGTGCCAGCAGCTTAGTGCGGACTGTGCAAGAGACCCAGTACTTC. Translating gives CASSLVRTVQETQYF.

The rearrangement joins TRBV6-1 to TRBJ2-6; a possible D gene is TRBD1 (6 bases). The length of the CDR3 is 14 residues. In germline, CDR1 is MNHNS, CDR2 SASEGT. The V end was cut by 8 bases, the J end by 4 bases, with 12 bases between. Here the CDR3 reads CASDTGSGANVLTF. The CDR3, as DNA: TGTGCCAGCGATACAGGGTCCGGGGCCAACGTCCTGACTTTC.

The rearrangement links TRBV9 to TRBJ2-2; D gene uncertain. Germline V gene data show CDR1 as SGDLS and CDR2 as YYNGEE. This CDR3 comprises 13 residues. Trimming shortened V by 0 bases and J by 6 bases, and 6 bases separated the two germline ends. The CDR3 is CASSVALSGELFF. Written as DNA, the CDR3 is TGTGCCAGCAGCGTAGCTCTCTCCGGGGAGCTGTTTTTT.

The chain combines TRBV29-1 with TRBJ2-2; the match to TRBD1 covers 10 bases. Germline lookup yields CDR1 SQVTM and CDR2 ANQGSEA. There are 14 residues in the CDR3. V was clipped by 3 bases and J by 4 bases; unmatched bases: 2. The CDR3: CSVDGQGVTGELFF. CDR3 DNA: TGCAGCGTTGACGGACAGGGGGTCACCGGGGAGCTGTTTTTT.

Note on this clone: The germline gene is not matched at one end of the junction; a read error may be the cause. CDR3 residues: CVSSVGSSDEQYF. The CDR3 DNA reads TGTGTCAGCAGTGTGGGCTCGTCGGACGAGCAGTACTTC. The chain recombines TRBV25-1 with TRBJ2-7, with D hard to call. CDR1 is MGHDK, CDR2 SYGVNS, per germline. The CDR3 is 13 amino acids.

The V gene is TRBV9, the J gene TRBJ2-1, with D possibly TRBD2 on 7 matching bases. This CDR3 contains 15 residues. Germline V gene data show CDR1 as SGDLS and CDR2 as YYNGEE. The V and J ends lost 0 bases and 4 bases respectively, with 11 bases between them. The CDR3 sequence: CASSVEGGAYNEQFF. In nucleotides, the CDR3 is TGTGCCAGCAGCGTAGAAGGGGGGGCGTACAATGAGCAGTTCTTC.

The genes are TRBV19 and TRBJ1-5; TRBD1 might be the D (5 bases). The CDR3 totals 17 residues. CDR1 is LNHDA, CDR2 SQIVND, per germline (reference sequence). V shed 7 bases and J shed 3 bases, with 22 bases lying between them. The CDR3 DNA reads as TGTGCCAGTACTCCTCCTTGGAGGGGCTTAAACAATCAGCCCCAGCATTTT. Residues: CASTPPWRGLNNQPQHF.

The V call is TRBV2, the J call TRBJ2-3; D is unresolved. The length of the CDR3 is 16 residues. Germline-derived CDR1 and CDR2 are SNHLY and FYNNEI. Between the trimmed V and J ends, which lost 0 bases and 0 bases, there was a span of 10 bases. CDR3 amino acids: CASSEALATSTDTQYF. CDR3 nucleotide sequence: TGTGCCAGCAGTGAAGCGCTGGCTACTAGCACAGATACGCAGTATTTT.

J is TRBJ2-1 and V is TRBV27, with D unclear. This CDR3 spans 16 amino acids. Per germline, CDR1 MNHEY and CDR2 SMNVEV (reference sequence). V lost 3 bases and J 0 bases, leaving 12 bases between the germline ends. CDR3 sequence (DNA): TGTGCCAGCAGTTTTCCCTCCGCCAGCTCCTACAATGAGCAGTTCTTC. Encoded protein: CASSFPSASSYNEQFF.

This chain connects TRBV29-1 to TRBJ1-1; D is undetermined. Trimming stripped 3 bases from V and 0 bases from J, with 8 bases between. Germline V gene lookup returns CDR1 SQVTM and CDR2 ANQGSEA. The CDR3 covers 13 residues. The CDR3 nucleotides are TGCAGCGTTGATAAAGGGCTGAACACTGAAGCTTTCTTT. Residues: CSVDKGLNTEAFF.

The chain recombines TRBV7-9 with TRBJ1-1, with 11 bases lining up with TRBD1. CDR3 size: 16 residues. Germline loops: CDR1 SEHNR, CDR2 FQNEAQ (reference sequence). V gave up 5 bases and J gave up 0 bases; unmatched junction bases: 5. CDR3 in amino acids: CASSDRTGGMNTEAFF. CDR3 sequence (DNA): TGTGCCAGCAGCGACCGGACAGGGGGCATGAACACTGAAGCTTTCTTT.

V and J are TRBV7-6 and TRBJ1-1, with 9 bases identical to TRBD1. Germline V gene sequence: CDR1 SGHVS, CDR2 FNYEAQ. This CDR3 is built from 16 residues. After removal of 6 bases from V and 1 base from J, the junction contained 9 bases not matched to a gene. The chain's CDR3 is CASSSSPGQGNTEAFF. The CDR3 DNA is TGTGCCAGCAGTTCTAGTCCGGGACAGGGGAACACTGAAGCTTTCTTT.

The chain recombines TRBV5-6 with TRBJ2-1; no definite D call. The ends were cut back, 4 bases at V and 9 bases at J, with 11 bases in the middle. Germline V gene sequence: CDR1 SGHDT, CDR2 YYEEEE. This CDR3 comprises 12 residues. DNA of the CDR3: TGTGCCAGCAGCCCCCCTCGAGGTGAGCAGTTCTTC. Translation: CASSPPRGEQFF.

V and J are TRBV18 and TRBJ1-4, with D perhaps matching TRBD1 (5 bases). Trimming cost V 2 bases and J 0 bases, with 13 bases left between them. This CDR3 spans 17 amino acids. The germline V gene encodes CDR1 KGHSH and CDR2 LQKENI. CDR3 DNA: TGTGCCAGCTCACCAAACGATGGGGGAACAACTAATGAAAAACTGTTTTTT. Its translation: CASSPNDGGTTNEKLFF.

V gene TRBV19 combines with J gene TRBJ1-2, with no clear D. Trimming removed 4 bases at V and 5 bases at J, with 20 bases between. The CDR3 length is 16 residues. The germline gives CDR1 LNHDA, CDR2 SQIVND (reference sequence). This CDR3 is CASSNPPGIQAYGYTF. CDR3 sequence (DNA): TGTGCCAGTAGTAACCCGCCCGGAATTCAGGCGTATGGCTACACCTTC.